These T cell receptor beta chains were read from a single sample in a study of T cells after yellow fever vaccination. Via MiXCR, TCRdb re-called the 5' RACE reads, giving one row per CDR3 protein. Of approximately 70,000 distinct CDR3 sequences listed, 5% to 8% are singletons. The source was CD8+ T cells sorted from PBMCs, collected more than 40 days after the first yellow fever vaccination. The receptors shown here come from a man aged 18 to 30 who received the YFV17D yellow fever vaccine. Each CDR3 is given with its conserved first and last residue. A D gene is named only where the DNA matches it firmly. The size entry is marked missing in some rows and otherwise reads once, few, many or a size class.

d_gene: NA
abundance: many
v_gene: TRBV4-1
j_gene: TRBJ2-3
CDR3aa: CASSPRWVGTDTQYF
CDR3nt: TGCGCCAGCAGCCCGAGGTGGGTGGGCACAGATACGCAGTATTTT

d_gene: TRBD1
abundance: few
v_gene: TRBV5-1
j_gene: TRBJ2-1
CDR3aa: CASSTTGTGVDEQFF
CDR3nt: TGCGCCAGCAGCACGACCGGGACAGGGGTTGATGAGCAGTTCTTC

d_gene: NA
abundance: many
v_gene: TRBV4-1
j_gene: TRBJ2-7
CDR3aa: CASSHITGNEQYF
CDR3nt: TGCGCCAGCAGCCATATAACAGGTAACGAGCAGTACTTC

d_gene: NA
abundance: many
v_gene: TRBV7-6
j_gene: TRBJ1-1
CDR3aa: CASSSLKNTEAFF
CDR3nt: TGTGCCAGCAGCTCCCTTAAGAACACTGAAGCTTTCTTT

d_gene: NA
abundance: many
v_gene: TRBV20-1
j_gene: TRBJ1-3
CDR3aa: CSARDLRYSGNTIYF
CDR3nt: TGCAGTGCTAGAGATCTTCGCTACTCTGGAAACACCATATATTTT

d_gene: TRBD1
abundance: NA
v_gene: TRBV6-5
j_gene: TRBJ2-1
CDR3aa: CASSYKGQGDEQFF
CDR3nt: TGTGCCAGCAGTTACAAGGGACAGGGGGATGAGCAGTTCTTC

d_gene: NA
abundance: many
v_gene: TRBV10-3
j_gene: TRBJ1-2
CDR3aa: CAISESPDFYTF
CDR3nt: TGTGCCATCAGTGAGTCACCGGATTTCTACACCTTC

d_gene: TRBD2
abundance: many
v_gene: TRBV11-1
j_gene: TRBJ2-1
CDR3aa: CASSLYSGGNEQFF
CDR3nt: TGTGCCAGCAGCTTATATAGCGGGGGGAATGAGCAGTTCTTC

d_gene: TRBD2
abundance: NA
v_gene: TRBV5-1
j_gene: TRBJ2-3
CDR3aa: CASSLVLAGDPTDTQYF
CDR3nt: TGCGCCAGCAGCTTGGTGCTAGCGGGGGACCCCACAGATACGCAGTATTTT

d_gene: NA
abundance: few
v_gene: TRBV24-1
j_gene: TRBJ2-3
CDR3aa: CATSDLMGTDTQYF
CDR3nt: TGTGCCACCAGTGATTTGATGGGAACAGATACGCAGTATTTT

d_gene: NA
abundance: many
v_gene: TRBV5-5
j_gene: TRBJ2-1
CDR3aa: CASSPAWNSHNEQFF
CDR3nt: TGTGCCAGCAGCCCGGCGTGGAACTCACACAATGAGCAGTTCTTC

d_gene: NA
abundance: many
v_gene: TRBV15
j_gene: TRBJ1-1
CDR3aa: CATRGTLNTEAFF
CDR3nt: TGTGCCACCAGAGGGACACTGAACACTGAAGCTTTCTTT

d_gene: NA
abundance: many
v_gene: TRBV27
j_gene: TRBJ1-1
CDR3aa: CASSLSGATEAFF
CDR3nt: TGTGCCAGCAGTTTATCGGGGGCCACTGAAGCTTTCTTT

d_gene: NA
abundance: many
v_gene: TRBV6-5
j_gene: TRBJ2-3
CDR3aa: CASSWGHTQYF
CDR3nt: TGTGCCAGCAGTTGGGGCCATACGCAGTATTTT

d_gene: NA
abundance: NA
v_gene: TRBV23-1
j_gene: TRBJ1-6
CDR3aa: CASSHLQGHNSPLHF
CDR3nt: TGCGCCAGCAGTCACTTACAGGGTCATAATTCACCCCTCCACTTT

d_gene: NA
abundance: few
v_gene: TRBV6-5
j_gene: TRBJ1-1
CDR3aa: CASSYSLNTEAFF
CDR3nt: TGTGCCAGCAGTTACTCGTTGAACACTGAAGCTTTCTTT

d_gene: TRBD1
abundance: many
v_gene: TRBV18
j_gene: TRBJ1-4
CDR3aa: CASSPPGQGEEKLFF
CDR3nt: TGTGCCAGCTCACCGCCGGGACAGGGAGAAGAAAAACTGTTTTTT

d_gene: TRBD1
abundance: many
v_gene: TRBV7-8
j_gene: TRBJ2-2
CDR3aa: CASSFVQGAGGELFF
CDR3nt: TGTGCCAGCAGTTTCGTACAGGGGGCGGGCGGGGAGCTGTTTTTT

d_gene: NA
abundance: few
v_gene: TRBV7-3
j_gene: TRBJ2-5
CDR3aa: CASSLYPGQQETQYF
CDR3nt: TGTGCCAGCAGCTTATACCCAGGGCAGCAAGAGACCCAGTACTTC

d_gene: NA
abundance: many
v_gene: TRBV20-1
j_gene: TRBJ2-5
CDR3aa: CSARPGSGPGTQYF
CDR3nt: TGCAGTGCTAGACCCGGTAGCGGACCCGGGACCCAGTACTTC

d_gene: NA
abundance: NA
v_gene: TRBV10-2
j_gene: TRBJ1-2
CDR3aa: CASSEWKVPQGYTF
CDR3nt: TGCGCCAGCAGTGAGTGGAAAGTCCCACAGGGCTACACCTTC

d_gene: NA
abundance: many
v_gene: TRBV10-1
j_gene: TRBJ1-1
CDR3aa: CASSETQGPNTEAFF
CDR3nt: TGCGCCAGCAGTGAGACCCAGGGGCCGAACACTGAAGCTTTCTTT

d_gene: TRBD2
abundance: many
v_gene: TRBV27
j_gene: TRBJ2-1
CDR3aa: CASSLWPGGNEQFF
CDR3nt: TGTGCCAGCAGTTTATGGCCGGGGGGCAATGAGCAGTTCTTC

d_gene: NA
abundance: many
v_gene: TRBV12-3/TRBV12-4
j_gene: TRBJ1-4
CDR3aa: CASSHSNQNEKLFF
CDR3nt: TGTGCCAGCAGCCATTCCAACCAAAACGAAAAACTGTTTTTT

d_gene: NA
abundance: NA
v_gene: TRBV6-2/TRBV6-3
j_gene: TRBJ1-1
CDR3aa: CASSYFAGLPAGVTEAFF
CDR3nt: TGTGCCAGCAGTTACTTTGCGGGACTCCCGGCCGGGGTCACTGAAGCTTTCTTT